One sample yielded the 30 T cell receptor beta chains listed below, sequenced in a study of OX40 agonist ivuxolimab in advanced cancers. TCRdb's copy holds only in-frame clones and misses some; the assay was immunoSEQ multiplex PCR. Of approximately 58,000 clones listed, approximately 80% are singletons. This sample comprised CD4+ or CD8+ T cells sorted from blood, obtained in a trial of the OX40 agonist ivuxolimab. The receptors shown here come from an adult with an advanced solid tumor such as melanoma, head and neck, liver or kidney cancer.

This clone is a singleton in its sample. One end of the junction varies from germline; a read error may be responsible. The J gene is TRBJ2-5, the V gene TRBV7-2; no clear D. The CDR3 has 14 residues. From germline, CDR1 is SGHTA and CDR2 FQGNSA. The CDR3 DNA reads as TGTGCCAGCAGCTTAGGTGGCTCACAAGAGGCCCAGTACTTC. This sequence encodes CASSLGGSQEAQYF.

The chain carries TRBV2 and TRBJ1-5, with D possibly matching TRBD1 (5 bases). V dropped 1 base and J dropped 7 bases, with 14 bases sitting between them. This CDR3 contains 15 residues. Germline CDR1 and CDR2: SNHLY and FYNNEI. The CDR3 reads CASSEGRARGQPQHF. The CDR3, as DNA: TGTGCCAGCAGTGAAGGTAGGGCCCGGGGCCAGCCCCAGCATTTT.

V and J are TRBV14 and TRBJ1-5; D unclear. V lost 0 bases and J 1 base, leaving 1 base between the germline ends. The germline V gene has CDR1 SGHDN and CDR2 FVKESK. This CDR3 spans 13 amino acids. The DNA for the CDR3 is TGTGCCAGCAGCCAAGACAGCAATCAGCCCCAGCATTTT. This translates into CASSQDSNQPQHF.

V is TRBV18 and J is TRBJ2-7; 7 nucleotides line up with TRBD1. The germline V gene has CDR1 KGHSH and CDR2 LQKENI. Trimming took 6 bases from V and 1 from J; bases not matched to a gene: 9. This CDR3 spans 15 amino acids. The DNA of the CDR3 is TGTGCCAGCTCCCCCGACAGGGCGAGTTCCTACGAGCAGTACTTC. This translates into CASSPDRASSYEQYF.

The rearrangement uses TRBV7-3 and TRBJ2-5, with 9 bases fitting TRBD2. The CDR3 runs to 17 residues. Germline V gives CDR1 SGHTA, CDR2 FQGTGA. V was clipped by 0 bases and J by 4 bases; unmatched bases: 9. CDR3 residues: CASSLTSPAGGGETQYF. Here the CDR3 DNA reads TGTGCCAGCAGCTTAACGTCCCCAGCGGGGGGAGGAGAGACCCAGTACTTC. Based on the CDR3 plus reference TRBV7-3 and TRBJ2-5, the full variable domain is GAGVSQTPSNKVTEKGKYVELRCDPISGHTALYWYRQSLGQGPEFLIYFQGTGAADDSGLPNDRFFAVRPEGSVSTLKIQRTERGDSAVYLCASSLTSPAGGGETQYFGPGTRLLVL.

The chain is built from TRBV5-1 and TRBJ2-4; 8 bases match TRBD1. Germline CDR1 SGHRS, CDR2 YFSETQ. Unmatched junction bases numbered 1, after V lost 2 bases and J lost 0 bases. CDR3 length: 15 residues. CDR3: CASSFGQGAKNIQYF. The DNA of the CDR3 is TGCGCCAGCAGCTTCGGACAGGGAGCCAAAAACATTCAGTACTTC.

The chain has TRBV7-3 and TRBJ2-5, with D perhaps matching TRBD1 (7 bases). V shed 8 bases and J shed 3 bases, with 13 bases lying between them. Germline values: CDR1 SGHTA, CDR2 FQGTGA. CDR3 size: 13 residues. In DNA, the CDR3 is TGTGCCAGCGCCAGGGGGGTTAAAGAGACCCAGTACTTC. Translating gives CASARGVKETQYF.

The chain combines TRBV2 with TRBJ2-5; 15 bases fit TRBD2. Germline V gives CDR1 SNHLY, CDR2 FYNNEI. Trimming at V came to 5 bases and at J to 2 bases, leaving 6 bases not matched to a gene. The CDR3 consists of 17 residues. The CDR3 coding sequence is TGTGCCAGCAGTCGTATTGGGACTAGCGGGGGGCAAGAGACCCAGTACTTC. This translates into CASSRIGTSGGQETQYF.

V is TRBV2 and J is TRBJ2-5; D is perhaps TRBD2 (6 bases). CDR3 length: 15 amino acids. CDR1 SNHLY and CDR2 FYNNEI come from the germline V gene. Trimming took 7 bases from V and 2 from J, leaving 17 bases between them. CDR3 in amino acids: CASIQSGQFQETQYF. The CDR3 bases are TGTGCCAGCATCCAGAGCGGGCAGTTTCAAGAGACCCAGTACTTC.

The chain couples TRBV6-5 to TRBJ1-5, with D unresolved. The CDR3 runs 15 residues. Trimming took 0 bases from V and 4 from J, leaving 10 bases between them. Germline V gene data show CDR1 as MNHEY and CDR2 as SVGAGI. For the CDR3, the DNA is TGTGCCAGCAGTTACTCTACCAGAGGAAATCAGCCCCAGCATTTT. Its translation: CASSYSTRGNQPQHF.

V and J are TRBV18 and TRBJ1-6; tentatively, D is TRBD1 (5 bases). This CDR3 has 14 residues. Germline V gene data show CDR1 as KGHSH and CDR2 as LQKENI. Trimming removed 3 bases from V and 8 bases from J, with 11 bases in between. The CDR3 coding sequence is TGTGCCAGCTCACCGGGGACCGCGGATTCACCCCTCCACTTT. This encodes CASSPGTADSPLHF.

This rearrangement joins TRBV7-9 to TRBJ1-5; D is undetermined. V was cut by 1 base and J by 6 bases, with 13 bases left in between. The CDR3 runs 15 residues. The germline V gene encodes CDR1 SEHNR and CDR2 FQNEAQ (reference sequence). This CDR3 reads CASSLGHVFGQPQHF. CDR3 coding DNA: TGTGCCAGCAGCTTAGGACACGTGTTCGGTCAGCCCCAGCATTTT.

A few counts support this clone. V usage is TRBV5-1 and J usage is TRBJ2-3; 7 bases fit TRBD1. This CDR3 spans 14 amino acids. The V gene end was trimmed by 4 bases and the J gene end by 4 bases; junction bases not matched to a gene: 6. Germline lookup yields CDR1 SGHRS and CDR2 YFSETQ. CDR3 coding DNA: TGCGCCAGCAGCCAAAGACAGGGTCCAGATACGCAGTATTTT. It encodes CASSQRQGPDTQYF.

The rearrangement links TRBV2 to TRBJ1-2; D is uncertain. This CDR3 region has 16 residues. Germline CDR1 is SNHLY and CDR2 is FYNNEI. With 7 bases removed from V and 0 bases from J, the gap between germline ends came to 18 bases. CDR3 region: CASIPDPNSSNYGYTF. CDR3 nucleotides: TGTGCCAGCATCCCCGACCCAAACTCTTCTAACTATGGCTACACCTTC.

This chain links TRBV19 with TRBJ2-2; TRBD2 might be the D (6 bases). The CDR3 covers 13 residues. The germline V gene encodes CDR1 LNHDA and CDR2 SQIVND (reference sequence). V was clipped by 5 bases and J by 3 bases, with 7 bases between them. CDR3 in amino acids: CASSWGDTGELFF. The CDR3 nucleotides read TGTGCCAGTAGTTGGGGGGACACCGGGGAGCTGTTTTTT.

The J gene is TRBJ1-3, the V gene TRBV11-2; no definite D call. There are 13 residues in the CDR3. Between the trimmed V and J ends, which lost 2 bases and 3 bases, there was a span of 5 bases. Germline CDR1 and CDR2: SGHAT and FQNNGV. CDR3 sequence reads: CASSLTNGNTIYF. In nucleotides, the CDR3 is TGTGCCAGCAGCTTAACTAATGGAAACACCATATATTTT. The variable domain in full, with the rest retrieved from reference TRBV11-2 and TRBJ1-3, is EAGVAQSPRYKIIEKRQSVAFWCNPISGHATLYWYQQILGQGPKLLIQFQNNGVVDDSQLPKDRFSAERLKGVDSTLKIQPAKLEDSAVYLCASSLTNGNTIYFGEGSWLTVV.

J is TRBJ2-3 and V is TRBV10-1; no firm D call. V was cut by 5 bases and J by 2 bases, with 11 bases left in between. This CDR3 contains 14 residues. CDR1 and CDR2 from the germline V gene are WNHNN and SYGVQD (reference sequence). As DNA, the CDR3 is TGCGCCAGCAGTTCCTCACGGTACACAGATACGCAGTATTTT. Translating it yields CASSSSRYTDTQYF.

This sequence joins TRBV6-6 and TRBJ1-3, with D tentatively TRBD1 (5 bases). CDR3 length: 14 amino acids. CDR1 is MNHNY, CDR2 SVGAGI, per germline (reference sequence). V was clipped by 10 bases and J by 3 bases, with 16 bases between them. Written as DNA, the CDR3 is TGTGCCACCCTACGGGGGGGTGGTGGAAACACCATATATTTT. Protein product: CATLRGGGGNTIYF.

The chain has TRBV10-3 and TRBJ2-7; 8 nucleotides agree with TRBD2. Per germline, CDR1 ENHRY and CDR2 SYGVKD. This CDR3 region has 14 residues. J lost 7 bases, V lost 5 bases, and 10 bases had no gene match. CDR3 nucleotide sequence: TGTGCCATCAGTCTTAGCGGGGCCGCCGGTGAGCAGTACTTC. It specifies CAISLSGAAGEQYF.

The chain recombines TRBV4-1 with TRBJ1-6; 7 nucleotides agree with TRBD1. V shed 3 bases, J shed 7 bases, and the junction held 6 bases outside the gene matches. The CDR3 loop spans 15 amino acids. CDR1 is MGHRA, CDR2 YSYEKL, per germline. CDR3 coding DNA: TGCGCCAGCAGCCATCCCGGGACAGTAAATTCACCCCTCCACTTT. It translates to CASSHPGTVNSPLHF.

The genes are TRBV18 and TRBJ2-3, with D perhaps TRBD1 or TRBD2 (5 bases each). The CDR3 is 15 residues long. Trimming stripped 4 bases from V and 2 bases from J, with 13 bases between. Germline V gene sequence: CDR1 KGHSH, CDR2 LQKENI. CDR3 residues: CASSRDVGTTDTQYF. DNA of the CDR3: TGTGCCAGCTCACGGGACGTAGGGACCACAGATACGCAGTATTTT.

V gene TRBV15 combines with J gene TRBJ1-1, with D unclear. The CDR3 spans 15 residues. Germline lookup yields CDR1 LNHNV and CDR2 YYDKDF (reference sequence). V lost 3 bases, J lost 4 bases, and 15 bases lay in between. The CDR3 loop reads CATSSQGGRATEAFF. The CDR3 DNA reads TGTGCCACCAGCAGCCAAGGAGGGCGGGCCACTGAAGCTTTCTTT.

This clone was seen a few times. The rearrangement uses TRBV18 and TRBJ1-3; no firm D call. Germline V lookup: CDR1 KGHSH, CDR2 LQKENI. CDR3 length: 14 amino acids. V was trimmed by 0 bases and J by 4 bases, leaving 7 bases between them. This chain's CDR3 is CASSPPGVGNTIYF. CDR3 nucleotide sequence: TGTGCCAGCTCACCACCTGGGGTCGGAAACACCATATATTTT.

This clone was observed once. The V and J genes are TRBV11-2 and TRBJ2-7; D is perhaps TRBD1 (5 bases). Germline CDR1 reads SGHAT; CDR2 reads FQNNGV. V lost 2 bases and J 4 bases, leaving 18 bases between the germline ends. This CDR3 has 16 residues. CDR3 in DNA: TGTGCCAGCAGCTTATCAGGCAGGGCGAGAAATTACGAGCAGTACTTC. It specifies CASSLSGRARNYEQYF. The full variable domain, with the rest looked up from reference TRBV11-2 and TRBJ2-7, is EAGVAQSPRYKIIEKRQSVAFWCNPISGHATLYWYQQILGQGPKLLIQFQNNGVVDDSQLPKDRFSAERLKGVDSTLKIQPAKLEDSAVYLCASSLSGRARNYEQYFGPGTRLTVT.

The chain employs TRBV5-4 and TRBJ1-1, with TRBD1 identical over 9 bases. In germline, CDR1 is SGHNT, CDR2 YYREEE (reference sequence). The ends lost 4 bases at V and 1 base at J; junction bases unmatched: 5. The CDR3 consists of 15 residues. CDR3 loop: CASSADRGTNTEAFF. DNA for the CDR3: TGTGCCAGCAGCGCGGACAGGGGAACGAACACTGAAGCTTTCTTT.

The chain combines TRBV7-2 with TRBJ2-2; TRBD1 is a possible D gene (6 bases). Trimming removed 1 base from V and 5 bases from J, with 17 bases in between. Germline V gives CDR1 SGHTA, CDR2 FQGNSA. CDR3 size: 17 residues. The CDR3 region has the DNA TGTGCCAGCAGCTTAGGTAGAGGCTCAGGGGTGACCGGGGAGCTGTTTTTT. Protein: CASSLGRGSGVTGELFF.

The V gene is TRBV2, the J gene TRBJ1-4; TRBD1 aligns across 7 bases. The germline gives CDR1 SNHLY, CDR2 FYNNEI. With V trimmed by 7 bases and J by 7 bases, 12 bases remained unmatched. The length of the CDR3 is 15 residues. CDR3 sequence: CASIPQGGAGEKLFF. The DNA for the CDR3 is TGTGCCAGCATTCCTCAGGGGGGCGCAGGTGAAAAACTGTTTTTT.

Only a few counts were recorded for this clone. The V gene is TRBV7-6, the J gene TRBJ2-2; D call uncertain. This CDR3 contains 15 residues. Trimming left V 6 bases short and J 4 bases short, with 15 bases between. The germline V gene encodes CDR1 SGHVS and CDR2 FNYEAQ. CDR3 amino acids: CASRRDQLGTGELFF. The CDR3 DNA reads as TGTGCCAGCAGACGAGACCAACTGGGCACCGGGGAGCTGTTTTTT.

The chain employs TRBV11-2 and TRBJ2-7; D is unresolved. The CDR3 spans 12 residues. Between the trimmed V and J ends, which lost 6 bases and 4 bases, there was a span of 10 bases. Germline CDR1 reads SGHAT; CDR2 reads FQNNGV. This chain's CDR3 is CASRSGGYEQYF. The CDR3, as DNA: TGTGCCAGCAGATCCGGTGGTTACGAGCAGTACTTC.

There are a few counts of this clone. V usage is TRBV11-2 and J usage is TRBJ2-5, with 9 bases identical to TRBD1. Germline trimming cut 5 bases from V and 1 base from J; bases unmatched to any gene: 5. Germline lookup yields CDR1 SGHAT and CDR2 FQNNGV. This CDR3 is 15 amino acids long. As DNA, the CDR3 is TGTGCCAGCAGCCCGGGACAGGGAACCCAAGAGACCCAGTACTTC. It encodes CASSPGQGTQETQYF.